This T cell receptor (beta chain) comes out of a study of human T cells and chemical hapten exposure. Sample time point: patch test 2, 6 weeks after DPC sensitization. This sample's treatment: therapeutic diphenylcyclopropenone sensitization with weekly scalp DPC. Study-wide results and limits: Positive correlation was observed between PT1 expanded TCR counts and patch test score.

Unique molecular identifiers were affixed to discrete cDNA molecules within the library. TCRdb redid the calling of the RACE reads with MiXCR, one entry per CDR3 protein. The table shows 95,000 or so distinct CDR3 sequences, with about an eighth occurring only once. With V trimmed by 7 bases and J by 9 bases, 17 bases remained unmatched. The CDR3 has 17 amino acids. Germline V gene lookup returns CDR1 DFQATT and CDR2 SNEGSKA (reference sequence). There are many counts of this clonotype. The antigen remains undetermined. The chain joins TRBV20-1 to TRBJ2-1; 14 bases are shared with TRBD2. The specimen comprised whole blood, sampled in connection with sensitization to the hapten diphenylcyclopropenone (DPC). The receptor was derived from a woman in her forties with alopecia areata. Some clones in this sample may be carry-over from other donors' samples. This chain's CDR3 is CSVSRRTTSGRASEQFF. The CDR3 DNA is TGCAGTGTTAGTCGGCGGACGACTAGCGGGAGGGCCAGTGAGCAGTTCTTC.